The 16 T cell receptor beta chains given below trace back to one sample, sequenced in a study of blood T cell repertoires in COVID-19. Data came from immunoSEQ multiplex PCR; TCRdb stores just in-frame clones and leaves some out. Of fewer than 30,000 clones detected, nearly 90% appear once; the ten largest clones hold approximately 19%. Source material: peripheral blood. The receptors stem from a human donor in a cohort sampled during active COVID-19.

The rearrangement uses TRBV24-1 and TRBJ2-3; D perhaps matches TRBD1 (5 bases). Germline values: CDR1 KGHDR, CDR2 SFDVKD. The CDR3 spans 14 residues. V was trimmed by 4 bases and J by 2 bases, leaving 9 bases between them. CDR3 nucleotide sequence: TGTGCCACCAGTGACCCAGGGAACACAGATACGCAGTATTTT. Its translation: CATSDPGNTDTQYF.

This chain joins TRBV18 and TRBJ1-5, with D maybe TRBD1 (6 bases). The CDR3 totals 17 residues. Germline-derived CDR1 and CDR2 are KGHSH and LQKENI. V lost 1 base to trimming and J lost 4 bases, with 17 bases between them. As DNA, the CDR3 is TGTGCCAGCTCACCACAGGGGGGGGGAGATAGGAATCAGCCCCAGCATTTT. Amino acids: CASSPQGGGDRNQPQHF.

This clone appeared a single time. The chain is built from TRBV28 and TRBJ2-3, with 7 nucleotides matching TRBD2. The CDR3 has 19 amino acids. The germline V gene has CDR1 MDHEN and CDR2 SYDVKM. The junction had 17 bases not matched to a gene; V was cut back by 5 bases and J by 0 bases. The CDR3 region is CASSTPKLNSGSSTDTQYF. CDR3 sequence (DNA): TGTGCCAGCAGTACCCCTAAGCTCAATAGCGGGTCAAGCACAGATACGCAGTATTTT.

The V call is TRBV12-3 or TRBV12-4, the J call TRBJ1-5; 7 nucleotides agree with TRBD1. V was clipped by 7 bases and J by 7 bases; unmatched bases: 4. CDR3 length equals 12 residues. The CDR3 DNA sequence: TGTGCCAGCATGAGGGGGCGGCAGCCCCAGCATTTT. As protein: CASMRGRQPQHF.

V and J are TRBV27 and TRBJ2-7; 11 positions agree with TRBD2. Germline assignment: CDR1 MNHEY and CDR2 SMNVEV (reference sequence). Trimming cost V 6 bases and J 0 bases; bases outside gene matches: 7. This CDR3 has 16 residues. CDR3 region: CASRVGGTSGSYEQYF. CDR3 in DNA: TGTGCCAGCAGGGTAGGAGGGACTAGCGGCTCCTACGAGCAGTACTTC.

The V gene is TRBV10-3, the J gene TRBJ1-5, with 9 bases that match TRBD1. V gave up 2 bases and J gave up 6 bases; unmatched junction bases: 8. Germline loops: CDR1 ENHRY, CDR2 SYGVKD. The CDR3 length is 16 residues. The CDR3 spells CAISETGTGIGQPQHF. The CDR3 bases are TGTGCCATCAGTGAGACCGGGACAGGGATAGGTCAGCCCCAGCATTTT.

This clone came up once. CDR3 bases: TGTGCCAGCAGCTTGGGGGGCCCAGATACGCAGTATTTT. The encoded protein is CASSLGGPDTQYF. The rearrangement uses TRBV5-8 and TRBJ2-3; a weak D match, TRBD1 (5 bases). The CDR3 runs to 13 residues. The germline gives CDR1 SGHTS, CDR2 YDEGEE. Trimming removed 0 bases from V and 4 bases from J, with 6 bases in between.

This chain joins TRBV5-1 and TRBJ2-2, with 7 bases fitting TRBD1. The CDR3 covers 16 residues. The V segment lost 5 bases and the J segment 0 bases; nucleotides outside the gene matches: 7. Germline V gene sequence: CDR1 SGHRS, CDR2 YFSETQ. CDR3 DNA: TGCGCCAGCAGAGAAAGGACAGGCGCGAACACCGGGGAGCTGTTTTTT. Translation gives CASRERTGANTGELFF. Filled out from reference TRBV5-1 and TRBJ2-2, the complete variable domain reads KAGVTQTPRYLIKTRGQQVTLSCSPISGHRSVSWYQQTPGQGLQFLFEYFSETQRNKGNFPGRFSGRQFSNSRSEMNVSTLELGDSALYLCASRERTGANTGELFFGEGSRLTVL.

The chain links TRBV3-1 (or the pseudogene TRBV3-2) to TRBJ2-3; D unclear. V dropped 1 base and J dropped 5 bases, with 4 bases sitting between them. Germline CDR1 is LGHDT and CDR2 is YNNKEL (reference sequence). The CDR3 runs 12 residues. The chain's CDR3 is CASSQVRDTQYF. CDR3 in DNA: TGTGCCAGCAGCCAAGTCAGAGATACGCAGTATTTT.

The chain is built from TRBV19 and TRBJ2-1, with 9 bases lining up with TRBD2. The CDR3 spans 16 residues. The germline CDR1 and CDR2 sequences are LNHDA and SQIVND (reference sequence). After removal of 3 bases from V and 9 bases from J, the junction contained 12 bases not matched to a gene. The CDR3 is CASSILASGAWGEQFF. CDR3 bases: TGTGCCAGTAGTATTCTAGCTAGCGGGGCCTGGGGTGAGCAGTTCTTC.

The chain has TRBV6-5 and TRBJ2-1; D unresolved. Germline V lookup: CDR1 MNHEY, CDR2 SVGAGI. The CDR3 spans 14 residues. V was clipped by 6 bases and J by 5 bases, with 14 bases between them. CDR3 nucleotides: TGTGCCAGCAGCGCCGAACTGAGCGACAATGAGCAGTTCTTC. Residues: CASSAELSDNEQFF.

This chain connects TRBV5-1 to TRBJ2-7; a possible D gene is TRBD2 (7 bases). Germline CDR1 reads SGHRS; CDR2 reads YFSETQ. The ends were cut back, 4 bases at V and 2 bases at J, with 19 bases in the middle. CDR3 length: 16 amino acids. In DNA, the CDR3 is TGCGCCAGCAGCCCCGTGGGGGGGCGCTTTCCCTACGAGCAGTACTTC. Protein sequence: CASSPVGGRFPYEQYF.

In this sample, this clone turned up a few times. The rearrangement uses TRBV6-2 or TRBV6-3 and TRBJ2-7; a possible D gene is TRBD2 (6 bases). From germline, CDR1 is MNHEY and CDR2 SVGEGT. V was clipped by 0 bases and J by 4 bases, with 13 bases between them. There are 15 residues in the CDR3. The CDR3: CASSYSILAVYEQYF. The CDR3 DNA sequence: TGTGCCAGCAGTTACTCAATACTAGCCGTGTACGAGCAGTACTTC.

The chain combines TRBV7-8 with TRBJ2-2, with 7 bases aligning to TRBD1. The CDR3 runs 14 residues. Per germline, CDR1 SGHVS and CDR2 FQNEAQ. The junction had 7 bases not matched to a gene; V was cut back by 4 bases and J by 8 bases. CDR3 in DNA: TGTGCCAGCAGCTCGAACAGGGGCGAGGGGGAGCTGTTTTTT. Residues: CASSSNRGEGELFF.

The J gene is TRBJ2-2, the V gene TRBV18; 13 nucleotides match TRBD2. CDR3 length: 16 amino acids. Germline trimming cut 5 bases from V and 4 bases from J; bases unmatched to any gene: 4. Germline V gives CDR1 KGHSH, CDR2 LQKENI. The CDR3 is CASSRTSGSVTGELFF. CDR3 nucleotide sequence: TGTGCCAGCTCAAGGACTAGCGGGAGTGTCACCGGGGAGCTGTTTTTT.

This clone was seen more than once but under ten times. This chain uses TRBV7-9 with TRBJ1-3; 7 bases are a match to TRBD1. Trimming cost V 3 bases and J 3 bases; bases outside gene matches: 8. The CDR3 extends over 16 amino acids. Per the germline V gene, CDR1 is SEHNR and CDR2 is FQNEAQ (reference sequence). This chain's CDR3 is CASSFPLDRFGNTIYF. The CDR3 DNA sequence: TGTGCCAGCAGCTTCCCCTTGGACAGGTTTGGAAACACCATATATTTT.